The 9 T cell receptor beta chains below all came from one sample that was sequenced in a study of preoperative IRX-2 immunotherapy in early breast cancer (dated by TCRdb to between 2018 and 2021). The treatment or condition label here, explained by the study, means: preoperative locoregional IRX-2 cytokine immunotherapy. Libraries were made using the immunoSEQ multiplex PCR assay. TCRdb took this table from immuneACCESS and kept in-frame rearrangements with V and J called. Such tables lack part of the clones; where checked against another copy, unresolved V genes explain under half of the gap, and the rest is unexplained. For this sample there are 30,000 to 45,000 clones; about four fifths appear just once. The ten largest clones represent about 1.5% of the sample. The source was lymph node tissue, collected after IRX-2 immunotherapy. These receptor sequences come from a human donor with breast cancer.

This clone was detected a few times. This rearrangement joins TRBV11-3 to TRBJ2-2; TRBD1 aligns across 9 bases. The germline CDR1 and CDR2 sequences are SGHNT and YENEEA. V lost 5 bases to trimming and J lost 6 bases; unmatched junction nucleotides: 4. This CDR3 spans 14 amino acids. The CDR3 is CASSPTGGPGELFF. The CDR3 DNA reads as TGTGCCAGCAGCCCAACAGGGGGCCCCGGGGAGCTGTTTTTT.

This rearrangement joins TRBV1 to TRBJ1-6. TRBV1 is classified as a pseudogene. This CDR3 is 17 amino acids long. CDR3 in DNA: TGCGCCAGCAGCCAGGACTGGGGGAGCTCCTATAATTCACCCCTCCACTTT. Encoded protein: CASSQDWGSSYNSPLHF.

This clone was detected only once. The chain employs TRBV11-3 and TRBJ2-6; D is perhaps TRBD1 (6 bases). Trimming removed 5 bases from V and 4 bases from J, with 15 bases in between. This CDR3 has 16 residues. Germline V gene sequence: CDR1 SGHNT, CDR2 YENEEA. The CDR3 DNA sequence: TGTGCCAGCAGCCGAAGAGCCGGGACAGGGGCCAACGTCCTGACTTTC. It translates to CASSRRAGTGANVLTF.

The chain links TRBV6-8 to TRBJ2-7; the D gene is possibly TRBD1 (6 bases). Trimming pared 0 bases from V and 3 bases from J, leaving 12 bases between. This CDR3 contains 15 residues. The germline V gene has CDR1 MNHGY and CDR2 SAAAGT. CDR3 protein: CASSYSGHAFYEQYF. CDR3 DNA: TGTGCCAGCAGTTACTCGGGACACGCTTTCTACGAGCAGTACTTC.

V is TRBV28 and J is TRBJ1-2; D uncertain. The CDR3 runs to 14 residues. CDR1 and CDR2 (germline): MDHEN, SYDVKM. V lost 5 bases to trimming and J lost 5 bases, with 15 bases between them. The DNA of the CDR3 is TGTGCCAGCAGTCCGTCACTCCACCGATATGGCTACACCTTC. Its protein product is CASSPSLHRYGYTF.

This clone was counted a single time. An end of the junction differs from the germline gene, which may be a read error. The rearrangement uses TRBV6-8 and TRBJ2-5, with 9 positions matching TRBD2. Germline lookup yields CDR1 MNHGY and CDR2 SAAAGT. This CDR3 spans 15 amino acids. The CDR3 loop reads CAISVAGEGQETQYF. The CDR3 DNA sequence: TGTGCCATCAGTGTAGCGGGGGAGGGGCAAGAGACCCAGTACTTC.

CDR3 protein: CATSSEAGNKPQHF. Here the CDR3 DNA reads TGTGCCACCAGCAGCGAGGCAGGGAATAAACCCCAGCATTTT. The V call is TRBV15, the J call TRBJ1-5; D is possibly TRBD1 (5 bases). The V and J ends lost 3 bases and 10 bases respectively, with 16 bases between them. The CDR3 spans 14 residues. Germline V gene lookup returns CDR1 LNHNV and CDR2 YYDKDF (reference sequence).

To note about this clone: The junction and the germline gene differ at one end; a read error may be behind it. CDR3 nucleotide sequence: TGCAGCGTCGAAGGACTCGGGGGGTTCTATGGCTACACCTTC. It yields the protein CSVEGLGGFYGYTF. The rearrangement joins TRBV29-1 to TRBJ1-2, with D maybe TRBD1 (5 bases). CDR3 length equals 14 residues. CDR1 and CDR2 (germline): SQVTM, ANQGSEA.

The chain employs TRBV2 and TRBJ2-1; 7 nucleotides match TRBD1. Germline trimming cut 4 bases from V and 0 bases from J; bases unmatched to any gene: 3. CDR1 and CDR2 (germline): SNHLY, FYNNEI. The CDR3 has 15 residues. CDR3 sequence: CASSAQGSSYNEQFF. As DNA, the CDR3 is TGTGCCAGCAGTGCACAGGGGAGCTCCTACAATGAGCAGTTCTTC.